This T cell receptor (beta chain) was identified in a study of cytomegalovirus exposure and HLA in healthy donors. Study-level information: The same platform used for the 600 to 750 first-cohort repertoires was also used for the 120 or so validation repertoires, as a later analysis reported. Whole-study results and caveats: Cytomegalovirus status, reportedly, was diagnosed with high specificity and sensitivity by the classifier. Subsequent analysis showed first-cohort TCR clusters tending to co-occur in some 120 validation repertoires. Investigators reported approximately 150 TCR beta chains as tied to cytomegalovirus.

Profiled with immunoSEQ multiplex PCR; TCRdb holds only in-frame clones, not every one. The repertoire holds roughly 70,000 clones, with around 95% as singletons. In the case of this clone: Its antigen remains unknown.

Trimming removed 0 bases from V and 0 bases from J, with 17 bases in between. The CDR3 is 18 amino acids. In germline, CDR1 is SGDLS, CDR2 YYNGEE. The sequence came from a man aged 18 to 29 in good health and CMV-seronegative. The chain combines TRBV9 with TRBJ2-3; D is perhaps TRBD2 (7 bases). The material sequenced was PBMCs. CDR3 residues: CASSVDQRGGTSTDTQYF. The DNA for the CDR3 is TGTGCCAGCAGCGTAGACCAGAGGGGGGGGACTAGCACAGATACGCAGTATTTT.